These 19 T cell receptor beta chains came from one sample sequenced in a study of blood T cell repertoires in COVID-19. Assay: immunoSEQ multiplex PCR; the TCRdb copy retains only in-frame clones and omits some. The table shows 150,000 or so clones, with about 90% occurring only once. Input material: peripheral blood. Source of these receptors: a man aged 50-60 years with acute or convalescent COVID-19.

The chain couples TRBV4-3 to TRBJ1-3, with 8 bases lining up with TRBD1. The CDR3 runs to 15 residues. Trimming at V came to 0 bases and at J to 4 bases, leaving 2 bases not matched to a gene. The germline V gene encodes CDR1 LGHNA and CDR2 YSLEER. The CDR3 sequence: CASSQDRGLGNTIYF. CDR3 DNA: TGCGCCAGCAGCCAAGACAGGGGGCTCGGAAACACCATATATTTT.

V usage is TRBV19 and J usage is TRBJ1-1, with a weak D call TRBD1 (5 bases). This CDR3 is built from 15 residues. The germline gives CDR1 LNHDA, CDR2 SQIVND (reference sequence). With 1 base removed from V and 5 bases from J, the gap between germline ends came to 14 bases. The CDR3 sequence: CASSIVMGGDTEAFF. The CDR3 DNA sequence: TGTGCCAGTAGTATAGTAATGGGGGGTGATACTGAAGCTTTCTTT.

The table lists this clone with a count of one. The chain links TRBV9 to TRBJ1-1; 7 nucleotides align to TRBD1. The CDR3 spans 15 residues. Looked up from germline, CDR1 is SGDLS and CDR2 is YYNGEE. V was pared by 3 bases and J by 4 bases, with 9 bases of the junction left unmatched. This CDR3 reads CASSAGQPGGTEAFF. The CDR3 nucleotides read TGTGCCAGCAGCGCGGGACAGCCCGGGGGCACTGAAGCTTTCTTT.

CDR3 nucleotide sequence: TGTGCCAGCAGCTCGGGAACCGTGGGGGGCAATGAGCAGTTCTTC. It yields the protein CASSSGTVGGNEQFF. This chain uses TRBV7-3 with TRBJ2-1, with a possible D match to TRBD2 (6 bases). Between the trimmed V and J ends, which lost 4 bases and 6 bases, there was a span of 16 bases. This CDR3 has 15 amino acids. Germline V CDR1 and CDR2: SGHTA, FQGTGA. Full variable domain (remainder filled in from reference TRBV7-3 and TRBJ2-1): GAGVSQTPSNKVTEKGKYVELRCDPISGHTALYWYRQSLGQGPEFLIYFQGTGAADDSGLPNDRFFAVRPEGSVSTLKIQRTERGDSAVYLCASSSGTVGGNEQFFGPGTRLTVL.

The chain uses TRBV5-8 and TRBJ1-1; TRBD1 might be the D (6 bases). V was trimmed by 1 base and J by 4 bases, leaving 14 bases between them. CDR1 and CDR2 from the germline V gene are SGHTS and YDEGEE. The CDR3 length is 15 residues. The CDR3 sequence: CASSLRTGSVTEAFF. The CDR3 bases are TGTGCCAGCAGCTTGCGAACAGGGTCTGTCACTGAAGCTTTCTTT. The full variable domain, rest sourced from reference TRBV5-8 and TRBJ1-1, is EAGVTQSPTHLIKTRGQQATLRCSPISGHTSVYWYQQALGLGLQFLLWYDEGEERNRGNFPPRFSGRQFPNYSSELNVNALELEDSALYLCASSLRTGSVTEAFFGQGTRLTVV.

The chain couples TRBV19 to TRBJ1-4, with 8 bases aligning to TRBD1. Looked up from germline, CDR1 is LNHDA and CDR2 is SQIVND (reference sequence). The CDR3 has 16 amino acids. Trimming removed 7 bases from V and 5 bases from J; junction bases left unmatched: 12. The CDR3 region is CASTLISGTGNEKLFF. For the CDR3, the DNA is TGTGCCAGTACTCTAATTTCCGGGACAGGAAATGAAAAACTGTTTTTT.

Written as DNA, the CDR3 is TGTGCCAGCCCCTCGCGGGAGTCGACCGGGGAGCTGTTTTTT. It specifies CASPSRESTGELFF. This rearrangement joins TRBV2 to TRBJ2-2; TRBD2 aligns across 7 bases. Looked up from germline, CDR1 is SNHLY and CDR2 is FYNNEI. The V gene end was trimmed by 8 bases and the J gene end by 5 bases; junction bases not matched to a gene: 8. This CDR3 spans 14 amino acids.

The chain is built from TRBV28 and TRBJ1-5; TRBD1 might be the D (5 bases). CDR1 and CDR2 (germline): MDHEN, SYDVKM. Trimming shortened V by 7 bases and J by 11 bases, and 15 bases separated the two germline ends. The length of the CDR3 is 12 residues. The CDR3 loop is CASKVQGSTQHF. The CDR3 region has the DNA TGTGCCAGCAAAGTTCAGGGAAGTACCCAGCATTTT.

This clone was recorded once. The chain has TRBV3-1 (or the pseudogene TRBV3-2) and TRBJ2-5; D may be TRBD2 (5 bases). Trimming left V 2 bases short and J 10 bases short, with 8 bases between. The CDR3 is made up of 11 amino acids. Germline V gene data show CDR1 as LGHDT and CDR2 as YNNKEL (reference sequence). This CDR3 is CASSQLAVQYF. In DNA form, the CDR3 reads TGTGCCAGCAGCCAACTAGCAGTCCAGTACTTC.

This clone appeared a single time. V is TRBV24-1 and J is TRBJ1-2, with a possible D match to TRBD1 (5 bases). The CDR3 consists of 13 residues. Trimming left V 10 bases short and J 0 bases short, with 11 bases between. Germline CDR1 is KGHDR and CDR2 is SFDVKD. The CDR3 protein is CATRDGANYGYTF. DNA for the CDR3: TGTGCCACGCGGGACGGGGCTAACTATGGCTACACCTTC.

CDR3 residues: CASRRPHDEKLFF. The CDR3 DNA sequence: TGTGCCAGCCGGCGGCCCCACGACGAAAAACTGTTTTTT. The V and J genes are TRBV6-5 and TRBJ1-4; D uncertain. This CDR3 spans 13 amino acids. The germline CDR1 and CDR2 sequences are MNHEY and SVGAGI. Trimming shortened V by 8 bases and J by 8 bases, and 15 bases separated the two germline ends.

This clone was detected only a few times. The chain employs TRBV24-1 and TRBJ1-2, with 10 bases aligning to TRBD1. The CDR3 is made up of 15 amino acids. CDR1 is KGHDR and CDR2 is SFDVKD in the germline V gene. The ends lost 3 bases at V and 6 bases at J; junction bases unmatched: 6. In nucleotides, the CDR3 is TGTGCCACCAGTGATCCCTCCGGGACAGGGGATGGCTACACCTTC. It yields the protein CATSDPSGTGDGYTF.

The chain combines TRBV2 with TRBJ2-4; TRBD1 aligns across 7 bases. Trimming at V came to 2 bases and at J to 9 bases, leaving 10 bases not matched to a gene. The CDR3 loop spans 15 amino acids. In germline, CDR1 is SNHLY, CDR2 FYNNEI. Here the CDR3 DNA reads TGTGCCAGCAGTGAAACCCGGGACAGTCCTGGCATTCAGTACTTC. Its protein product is CASSETRDSPGIQYF. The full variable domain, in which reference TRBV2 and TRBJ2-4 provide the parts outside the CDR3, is EPEVTQTPSHQVTQMGQEVILRCVPISNHLYFYWYRQILGQKVEFLVSFYNNEISEKSEIFDDQFSVERPDGSNFTLKIRSTKLEDSAMYFCASSETRDSPGIQYFGAGTRLSVL.

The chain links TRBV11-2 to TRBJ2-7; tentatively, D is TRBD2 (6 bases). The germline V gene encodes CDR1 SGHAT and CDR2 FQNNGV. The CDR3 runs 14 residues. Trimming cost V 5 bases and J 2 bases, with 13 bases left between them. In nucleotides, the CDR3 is TGTGCCAGCAGCCCCCAGACGGGGGCCTACGAGCAGTACGTC. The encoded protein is CASSPQTGAYEQYV.

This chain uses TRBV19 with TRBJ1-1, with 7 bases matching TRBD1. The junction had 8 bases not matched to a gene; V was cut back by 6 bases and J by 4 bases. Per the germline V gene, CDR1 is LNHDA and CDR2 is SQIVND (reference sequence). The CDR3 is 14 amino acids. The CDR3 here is CASSPGHRGTEAFF. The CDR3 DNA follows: TGTGCCAGTAGCCCGGGACACAGGGGCACTGAAGCTTTCTTT.

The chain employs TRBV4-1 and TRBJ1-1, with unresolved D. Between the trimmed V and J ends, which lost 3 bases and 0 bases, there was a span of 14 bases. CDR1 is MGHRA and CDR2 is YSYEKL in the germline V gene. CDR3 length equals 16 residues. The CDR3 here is CASSHREGFVNTEAFF. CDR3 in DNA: TGCGCCAGCAGCCATAGGGAGGGTTTCGTGAACACTGAAGCTTTCTTT.

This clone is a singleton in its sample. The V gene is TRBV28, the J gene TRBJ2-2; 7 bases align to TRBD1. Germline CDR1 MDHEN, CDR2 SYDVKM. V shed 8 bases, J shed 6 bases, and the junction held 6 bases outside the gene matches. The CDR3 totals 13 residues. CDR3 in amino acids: CASQTGWSGELFF. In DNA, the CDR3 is TGTGCCAGCCAGACAGGGTGGTCCGGGGAGCTGTTTTTT.

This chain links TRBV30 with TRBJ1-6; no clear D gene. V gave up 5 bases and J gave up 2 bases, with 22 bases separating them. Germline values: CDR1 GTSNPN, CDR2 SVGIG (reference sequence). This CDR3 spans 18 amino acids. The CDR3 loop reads CAWGGGIAGSPYNSPLHF. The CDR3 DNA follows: TGTGCCTGGGGCGGAGGGATAGCGGGGAGCCCCTATAATTCACCCCTCCACTTT.

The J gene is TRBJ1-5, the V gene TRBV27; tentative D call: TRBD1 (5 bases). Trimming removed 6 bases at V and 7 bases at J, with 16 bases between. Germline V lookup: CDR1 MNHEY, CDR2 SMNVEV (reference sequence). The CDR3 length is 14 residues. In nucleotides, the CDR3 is TGTGCCAGCAGCCGCGGCCCCACAGGACAGCCCCAGCATTTT. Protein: CASSRGPTGQPQHF.